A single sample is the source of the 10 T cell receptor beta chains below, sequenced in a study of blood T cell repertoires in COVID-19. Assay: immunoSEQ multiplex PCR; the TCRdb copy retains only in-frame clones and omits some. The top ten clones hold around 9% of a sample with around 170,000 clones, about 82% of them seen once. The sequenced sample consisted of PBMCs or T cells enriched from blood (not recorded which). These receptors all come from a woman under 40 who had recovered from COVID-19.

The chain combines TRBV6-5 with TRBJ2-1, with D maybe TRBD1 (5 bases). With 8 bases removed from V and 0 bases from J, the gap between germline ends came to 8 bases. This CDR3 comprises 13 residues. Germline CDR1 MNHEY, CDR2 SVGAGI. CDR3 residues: CASQRGSYNEQFF. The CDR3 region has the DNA TGTGCCAGCCAAAGGGGCTCCTACAATGAGCAGTTCTTC.

The CDR3 DNA follows: TGTGCCAGCAGCTTGGCACCGGGACAGGGGATAGGTGGCTACACCTTC. Translation gives CASSLAPGQGIGGYTF. This rearrangement joins TRBV5-4 to TRBJ1-2, with 10 bases matching TRBD1. The germline V gene encodes CDR1 SGHNT and CDR2 YYREEE (reference sequence). There are 16 residues in the CDR3. V lost 0 bases, J lost 7 bases, and 9 bases stayed unmatched.

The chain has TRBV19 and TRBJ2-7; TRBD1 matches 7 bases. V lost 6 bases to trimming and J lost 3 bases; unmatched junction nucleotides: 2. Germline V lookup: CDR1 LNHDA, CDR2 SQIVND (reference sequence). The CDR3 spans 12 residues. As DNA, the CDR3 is TGTGCCAGTAGGGGACAGCTCTACGAGCAGTACTTC. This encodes CASRGQLYEQYF.

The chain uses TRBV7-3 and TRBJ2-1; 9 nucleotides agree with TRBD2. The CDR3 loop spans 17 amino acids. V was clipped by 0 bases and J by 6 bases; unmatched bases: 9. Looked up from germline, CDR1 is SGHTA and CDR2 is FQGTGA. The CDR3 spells CASSLTPSGRSGNEQFF. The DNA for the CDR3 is TGTGCCAGCAGCTTAACCCCAAGCGGGAGGTCGGGCAATGAGCAGTTCTTC.

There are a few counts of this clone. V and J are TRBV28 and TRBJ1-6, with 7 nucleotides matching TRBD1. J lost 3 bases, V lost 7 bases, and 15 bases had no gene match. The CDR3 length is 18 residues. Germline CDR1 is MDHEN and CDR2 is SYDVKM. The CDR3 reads CASTLRGTVSFYNSPLHF. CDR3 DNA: TGTGCCAGCACCCTAAGGGGGACAGTCTCCTTCTATAATTCACCCCTCCACTTT.

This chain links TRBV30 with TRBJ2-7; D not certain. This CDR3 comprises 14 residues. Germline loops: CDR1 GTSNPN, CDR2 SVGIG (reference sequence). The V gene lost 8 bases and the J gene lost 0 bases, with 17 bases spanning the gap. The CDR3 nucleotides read TGTGCCGGCCGATTTACAGCAATCTCCTACGAGCAGTACTTC. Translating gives CAGRFTAISYEQYF.

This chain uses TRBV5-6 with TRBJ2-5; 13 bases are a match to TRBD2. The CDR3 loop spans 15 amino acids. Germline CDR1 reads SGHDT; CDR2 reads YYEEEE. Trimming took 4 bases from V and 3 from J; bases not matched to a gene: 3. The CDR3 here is CASSKGTSGKETQYF. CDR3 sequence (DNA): TGTGCCAGCAGCAAAGGGACTAGCGGGAAAGAGACCCAGTACTTC.

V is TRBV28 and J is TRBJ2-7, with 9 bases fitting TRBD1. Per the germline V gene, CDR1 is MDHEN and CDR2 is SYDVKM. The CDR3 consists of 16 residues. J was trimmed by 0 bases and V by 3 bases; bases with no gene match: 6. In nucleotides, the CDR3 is TGTGCCAGCAGTTTGGGGGACAGGGAAAGCTCCTACGAGCAGTACTTC. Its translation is CASSLGDRESSYEQYF.

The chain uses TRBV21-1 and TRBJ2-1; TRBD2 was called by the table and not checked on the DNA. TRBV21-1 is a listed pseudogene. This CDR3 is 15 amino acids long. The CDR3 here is CASSKDSGRANEQFF. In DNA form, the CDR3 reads TGTGCCAGCAGCAAAGATAGCGGGAGGGCCAATGAGCAGTTCTTC.

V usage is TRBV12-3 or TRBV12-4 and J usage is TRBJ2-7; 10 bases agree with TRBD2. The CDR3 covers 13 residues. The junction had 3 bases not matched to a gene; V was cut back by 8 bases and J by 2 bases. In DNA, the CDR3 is TGTGCCAGCCGGACTAGCGGAACCTACGAGCAGTACTTC. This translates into CASRTSGTYEQYF.